The 9 T cell receptor beta chains in this list originate from one sample, sequenced in a study of T-cell reconstitution after alpha-beta-depleted transplantation in children. It was with unique molecular identifiers that the TCRbeta library was prepared. MiXCR, run by TCRdb on the PCR reads, gives a single entry per CDR3 protein. The sample includes around 400,000 distinct CDR3 sequences, just over 20% of them seen just once. The starting material was PBMCs from the stem cell graft donor, obtained from the stem cell graft. These receptors were collected from a human donor who donated a stem cell graft to a child with acute myeloid leukemia.

The CDR3 sequence is CSARGTENYGYTF. DNA of the CDR3: TGCAGTGCTAGAGGGACCGAAAACTATGGCTACACCTTC. The genes are TRBV20-1 and TRBJ1-2; D not certain. Germline V gene sequence: CDR1 DFQATT, CDR2 SNEGSKA (reference sequence). With 1 base removed from V and 2 bases from J, the gap between germline ends came to 8 bases. The CDR3 is 13 amino acids.

The rearrangement links TRBV29-1 to TRBJ2-3, with TRBD2 matching 9 bases. Per germline, CDR1 SQVTM and CDR2 ANQGSEA. The V and J ends lost 7 bases and 3 bases, in that order; junction bases with no gene match: 11. The CDR3 is 15 residues long. Here the CDR3 reads CSAYHAGGPTDTQYF. CDR3 coding DNA: TGCAGCGCATATCATGCGGGAGGGCCGACAGATACGCAGTATTTT.

This clonotype was observed many times. The chain couples TRBV12-3 or TRBV12-4 to TRBJ2-1; D tentatively fits TRBD1 or TRBD2 (6 bases each). CDR3 length: 15 amino acids. Trimming cost V 6 bases and J 5 bases, with 17 bases left between them. The CDR3 bases are TGTGCCAGCAGAGGGGGACTCAAGGCGAACAATGAGCAGTTCTTC. This sequence encodes CASRGGLKANNEQFF.

The CDR3 reads CASSSSQGVGQFF. The CDR3 DNA follows: TGTGCCAGCAGCTCTTCACAGGGGGTCGGTCAGTTCTTC. The chain joins TRBV7-9 to TRBJ2-1, with TRBD1 matching over 8 bases. V lost 4 bases, J lost 13 bases, and 9 bases stayed unmatched. The CDR3 contains 13 residues. The germline CDR1 and CDR2 sequences are SEHNR and FQNEAQ (reference sequence).

This clonotype was counted many times. The chain employs TRBV15 and TRBJ2-7, with D perhaps TRBD1 or TRBD2 (5 bases each). The germline CDR1 and CDR2 sequences are LNHNV and YYDKDF (reference sequence). This CDR3 spans 15 amino acids. V lost 0 bases to trimming and J lost 2 bases, with 11 bases between them. The CDR3 protein is CATSRDGVGAYEQYF. As DNA, the CDR3 is TGTGCCACCAGCAGAGATGGGGTGGGGGCCTACGAGCAGTACTTC.

The chain uses TRBV4-3 and TRBJ2-7; TRBD1 matches at 10 bases. The length of the CDR3 is 15 residues. The junction had 1 base not matched to a gene; V was cut back by 0 bases and J by 2 bases. Germline loops: CDR1 LGHNA, CDR2 YSLEER. The CDR3 DNA is TGCGCCAGCAGCCAAGACGGGACAGGGGCCTACGAGCAGTACTTC. Its translation is CASSQDGTGAYEQYF.

The sample holds many counts of this clonotype. The DNA for the CDR3 is TGTGCCAGCAGTTACCGGGGGAGCGGGGAGCTGTTTTTT. Its protein product is CASSYRGSGELFF. This chain uses TRBV12-3 or TRBV12-4 with TRBJ2-2, with D possibly matching TRBD2 (6 bases). Trimming shortened V by 4 bases and J by 7 bases, and 10 bases separated the two germline ends. The CDR3 is 13 residues long.

This clonotype has at least ten counts. The chain links TRBV27 to TRBJ2-6; no reliable D call. The CDR3 sequence is 19 residues long. V lost 4 bases and J lost 0, with 19 bases in between. Per germline, CDR1 MNHEY and CDR2 SMNVEV (reference sequence). The CDR3 DNA reads as TGTGCCAGCAGTTCTCTTGGGTGGAGTAAAAGCTCTGGGGCCAACGTCCTGACTTTC. It codes for CASSSLGWSKSSGANVLTF.

This clonotype was counted only a few times. This sequence joins TRBV15 and TRBJ2-7; D might be TRBD1 (6 bases). The CDR3 is made up of 13 amino acids. Germline V gene data show CDR1 as LNHNV and CDR2 as YYDKDF (reference sequence). Trimming pared 4 bases from V and 7 bases from J, leaving 14 bases between. CDR3 protein: CATSKDRSGEQYF. The CDR3 DNA reads TGTGCCACCAGCAAGGACAGATCGGGGGAGCAGTACTTC.